The subject of this entry is one T cell receptor beta chain. The data were obtained in a study of blood T cell repertoires in COVID-19. As for the study in general: Sources were T cells, B-cell-depleted T cells, or PBMCs; the material itself was cDNA or gDNA.

Per the authors' pipeline: Reference gene primer amplification in the assay estimated nucleated cell counts. Some clones are missing from TCRdb's copy, which holds only in-frame ones; the method was immunoSEQ multiplex PCR. V and J calls and clone size are as listed in that table; D and trimming were resolved from the DNA. This sample carries around 400,000 clones, about nine tenths of them seen once, and the ten largest clones take around 1.7%. V dropped 6 bases and J dropped 0 bases, with 12 bases sitting between them. The CDR3 is made up of 15 amino acids. Germline CDR1 is MNHEY and CDR2 is SVGAGI.

The sequence was collected from a woman aged 25 to 45 who had recovered from COVID-19. The chain has TRBV6-5 and TRBJ1-3; perhaps TRBD1 as D (6 bases). The sample comprised PBMCs or T cells enriched from blood (not recorded which). CDR3: CASRGTGFSGNTIYF. CDR3 DNA: TGTGCCAGCAGGGGTACAGGGTTCTCTGGAAACACCATATATTTT.